A selection of T cell receptor beta chains follows, all from one sample in a study of Graves' ophthalmopathy and Graves' hyperthyroidism. MiXCR, applied by TCRdb to the multiplex PCR reads, yields one record per CDR3 protein. The data show around 1.1 million distinct CDR3 sequences, less than 45% seen once. Specimen: peripheral blood or thyroid tissue (not recorded which). The origin of the receptors is an adult man with Graves' hyperthyroidism. Both conserved end residues are part of each CDR3. The D gene is left open where the match is weak. Expanded clones are given a class, and other clones once, few, many or no size at all.

TRBV24-1	TRBJ2-5	few	-	CATSDPVGLQETQYF	TGTGCCACCAGTGACCCGGTAGGACTCCAAGAGACCCAGTACTTC
TRBV10-3	TRBJ2-7	few	TRBD2	CAISEGTRRSYEQYF	TGTGCCATCAGTGAAGGGACTAGGCGCTCCTACGAGCAGTACTTC
TRBV7-8	TRBJ1-6	many	TRBD1	CASSLLRTGMSYNSPLHF	TGTGCCAGCAGCTTACTTCGGACAGGGATGTCCTATAATTCACCCCTCCACTTT
TRBV2	TRBJ1-6	few	-	CASSARDGSEASPLHF	TGTGCCAGCAGTGCTAGAGATGGCAGTGAGGCCTCACCCCTCCACTTT
TRBV12-3/TRBV12-4	TRBJ2-3	-	TRBD2	CASSDSSGGAPDTQYF	TGTGCCAGCAGTGACTCTAGCGGGGGGGCCCCAGATACGCAGTATTTT
TRBV19	TRBJ2-7	few	TRBD1	CASKADRAANEQYF	TGTGCCAGTAAGGCCGACAGGGCCGCCAACGAGCAGTACTTC
TRBV20-1	TRBJ2-7	-	TRBD2	CSATPASGASYEQYF	TGCAGTGCTACCCCCGCGAGCGGGGCCAGCTACGAGCAGTACTTC
TRBV12-3/TRBV12-4	TRBJ1-1	many	-	CASTSQGGNTEAFF	TGTGCCAGCACCTCTCAGGGAGGGAACACTGAAGCTTTCTTT
TRBV7-2	TRBJ2-7	-	TRBD1	CASRLDRASVYF	TGTGCCAGCAGGCTTGACAGGGCTTCCGTATACTTC
TRBV7-2	TRBJ1-4	many	TRBD1	CASSLTGGAMPFELFF	TGTGCCAGCAGCCTAACAGGGGGCGCCATGCCGTTTGAACTGTTTTTT
TRBV12-3/TRBV12-4	TRBJ1-4	once	-	CASSSANYEKLFF	TGTGCCAGCAGTTCAGCTAACTATGAAAAACTGTTTTTT
TRBV2	TRBJ1-4	few	-	CASSRPAFSANEKLFF	TGTGCCAGCAGTCGCCCGGCATTTTCAGCTAATGAAAAACTGTTTTTT
TRBV7-2	TRBJ1-6	many	TRBD1	CASSMGGQGVGSPLHF	TGTGCCAGCAGCATGGGGGGCCAGGGGGTCGGTTCACCCCTCCACTTT
TRBV4-3	TRBJ2-7	many	TRBD1	CASSPGTGAYEQYF	TGTGCCAGCAGCCCCGGGACAGGGGCCTACGAGCAGTACTTC
TRBV10-2	TRBJ1-2	-	-	CASSEPDRKYGYTF	TGCGCCAGCAGTGAGCCGGACAGAAAGTATGGCTACACCTTC
TRBV7-2	TRBJ1-6	many	-	CASSLGARRGIFSPLHF	TGTGCCAGCAGCCTCGGTGCTAGACGGGGGATATTCTCACCCCTCCACTTT
TRBV10-2	TRBJ2-7	-	TRBD1	CASSPGTGGAHEQYF	TGTGCCAGCAGTCCTGGGACAGGGGGCGCCCACGAGCAGTACTTC
TRBV7-3	TRBJ1-4	-	TRBD1	CASTSTGQPNEKLFF	TGTGCCAGCACCTCGACGGGACAGCCGAATGAAAAACTGTTTTTT
TRBV6-5	TRBJ1-2	few	-	CAAKDGNYGYTF	TGTGCCGCCAAGGACGGTAACTATGGCTACACCTTC
TRBV19	TRBJ1-5	-	-	CASRPAPRNLLDSNQLQHF	TGTGCCAGTAGGCCCGCCCCCAGGAACTTACTGGATAGCAATCAGCTCCAGCATTTT
TRBV20-1	TRBJ2-7	few	-	CSARVGLPAREQYF	TGCAGTGCTAGAGTAGGCCTGCCGGCTCGGGAGCAGTACTTC
TRBV29-1	TRBJ2-7	many	TRBD1	CSVEGQGGPYEQYF	TGCAGCGTGGAGGGACAGGGGGGACCCTACGAGCAGTACTTC
TRBV9	TRBJ2-2	few	TRBD1	CASSPTGRTGELFF	TGTGCCAGCAGCCCGACAGGGAGAACCGGGGAGCTGTTTTTT
TRBV29-1	TRBJ2-2	many	-	CSAQGSNTGELFF	TGCAGCGCCCAGGGCTCGAACACCGGGGAGCTGTTTTTT
TRBV5-1	TRBJ1-1	many	TRBD1	CASRRDRDFLNTEAFF	TGCGCCAGCAGGCGGGACAGGGATTTTCTGAACACTGAAGCTTTCTTT
TRBV7-9	TRBJ2-5	many	TRBD1	CATTRTGEETQYF	TGTGCCACCACGAGGACAGGCGAAGAGACCCAGTACTTC
TRBV29-1	TRBJ1-1	-	-	CSAGGGETEAFF	TGCAGCGCCGGGGGGGGGGAGACTGAAGCTTTCTTT
TRBV9	TRBJ1-5	many	-	CASSVVAGEGPQHF	TGTGCCAGCAGCGTAGTGGCAGGGGAAGGGCCCCAGCATTTT
TRBV19	TRBJ1-2	many	-	CASSGVGYTF	TGTGCCAGCTCCGGCGTTGGCTACACCTTC
TRBV30	TRBJ2-5	few	TRBD2	CAWSVRLAGEDETQYF	TGTGCCTGGAGTGTACGACTAGCGGGGGAGGATGAGACCCAGTACTTC
TRBV12-3/TRBV12-4	TRBJ2-7	many	-	CASAMGYEQYF	TGTGCCAGCGCGATGGGCTACGAGCAGTACTTC
TRBV29-1	TRBJ1-2	few	-	CSVEDQHSRNYGYTF	TGCAGCGTTGAAGATCAGCACAGCCGGAACTATGGCTACACCTTC
TRBV18	TRBJ2-5	-	-	CASSQKKETQYF	TGTGCCAGCTCTCAAAAAAAAGAGACCCAGTACTTC
TRBV7-2	TRBJ1-4	-	-	CASSQRQAATNEKLFF	TGTGCCAGCAGCCAAAGACAGGCGGCAACTAATGAAAAACTGTTTTTT
TRBV19	TRBJ1-5	few	-	CASSIGAGGRPQHF	TGTGCCAGTAGTATCGGAGCAGGCGGAAGGCCCCAGCATTTT
TRBV29-1	TRBJ1-1	many	-	CSVRGSEAFF	TGCAGCGTTCGTGGGAGTGAAGCTTTCTTT
TRBV5-6	TRBJ1-2	-	-	CASSLGASTSPRITGYTF	TGTGCCAGCAGCTTGGGGGCCAGCACTAGCCCCAGGATCACTGGCTACACCTTC
TRBV20-1	TRBJ1-2	many	-	CSARPPGGRGGYTF	TGCAGTGCTAGACCGCCGGGAGGACGTGGAGGCTACACCTTC
TRBV5-1	TRBJ2-7	-	TRBD2	CASSQGGLAGVYEQYF	TGCGCCAGCAGCCAGGGCGGACTAGCGGGGGTCTACGAGCAGTACTTC
TRBV6-5	TRBJ1-6	-	TRBD1	CASRTGTGDNSPLHF	TGTGCCAGCAGAACCGGGACAGGAGATAATTCACCCCTCCACTTT
TRBV7-8	TRBJ2-7	many	TRBD2	CASSSRVTSASYEQYF	TGTGCCAGCAGCTCCCGGGTGACTAGCGCCTCCTACGAGCAGTACTTC
TRBV7-2	TRBJ2-7	many	-	CASSTGHEQYF	TGTGCCAGCAGCACAGGCCACGAGCAGTACTTC
TRBV10-2	TRBJ2-7	few	TRBD2	CASSAGLAGVSEQYF	TGCGCCAGCAGTGCCGGACTAGCGGGAGTGTCCGAGCAGTACTTC